This is a list of T cell receptor beta chains from one sample in a study of beta chain features in type 1 diabetes. Clones were read by immunoSEQ multiplex PCR, and TCRdb kept only the in-frame ones, dropping some. Here the sample spans fewer than 350,000 clones, roughly 21% being singletons. Material: naive CD4+ T cells from blood. Receptors originate from a woman younger than 30 in good health. Each CDR3 is given with its conserved first and last residue. A D gene is named only where the DNA matches it firmly. Size tells how often a clone was seen (once, few, many) or the class of an expanded clone, and some rows leave it out.

clone_size,j_call,d_call,v_call,cdr3_nt,cdr3_aa
-,TRBJ1-3,TRBD1,TRBV25-1,TGTGCCAGCAGCCATGGGACAGTTGGAAACACCATATATTTT,CASSHGTVGNTIYF
-,TRBJ2-5,-,TRBV18,TGTGCCAGCTCACCATTTGGACAGAACCAAGAGACCCAGTACTTC,CASSPFGQNQETQYF
-,TRBJ2-7,-,TRBV7-8,TGTGCCAGCAGCTACGGACGCGGGCGGGCCGAGCAGTACTTC,CASSYGRGRAEQYF
-,TRBJ2-2,-,TRBV5-4,TGTGCCAGCAGCCTGGGACAGAACACCGGGGAGCTGTTTTTT,CASSLGQNTGELFF
-,TRBJ2-3,-,TRBV4-2,TGTGCCAGCAGCCAAGATGGGCCCAGCACAGATACGCAGTATTTT,CASSQDGPSTDTQYF
few,TRBJ2-7,TRBD1,TRBV12-5,TGTGCTAGTGCGGGACAGGGCTTCTACGAGCAGTACTTC,CASAGQGFYEQYF
-,TRBJ2-3,-,TRBV15,TGTGCCACCAGCAGCTTAACCGGGACAACCTTCACAGATACGCAGTATTTT,CATSSLTGTTFTDTQYF
-,TRBJ2-1,TRBD2,TRBV5-1,TGCGCCAGCAGCGGACTAGCGGGAGGGTTCAATGAGCAGTTCTTC,CASSGLAGGFNEQFF
-,TRBJ2-7,-,TRBV29-1,TGCAGCGTTGACGTTGGTCGCGGGGGCGCCGAGCAGTACTTC,CSVDVGRGGAEQYF
-,TRBJ2-5,-,TRBV5-4,TGTGCCAGCAGCTTGGTACCAGGGGCCGCAGAGACCCAGTACTTC,CASSLVPGAAETQYF
few,TRBJ2-7,TRBD1,TRBV4-2,TGTGCCAGCAGCCGAGGGGGACAGACTGGCTCCTACGAGCAGTACTTC,CASSRGGQTGSYEQYF
few,TRBJ1-6,-,TRBV9,TGTGCCAGCAGCGTTTTTGGGGCCTCAAATTCACCCCTCCACTTT,CASSVFGASNSPLHF
-,TRBJ2-2,-,TRBV30,TGTGCCTGGAGTGTAACGCCTTATAGAACGGGCGGGGAGCTGTTTTTT,CAWSVTPYRTGGELFF
few,TRBJ2-2,-,TRBV7-9,TGTGCCAGCAGCTTCCCCCCCCACGGGGAGCTGTTTTTT,CASSFPPHGELFF
-,TRBJ1-2,-,TRBV9,TGTGCCAGCAGCCCCGGAGACTATGGCTACACCTTC,CASSPGDYGYTF
-,TRBJ1-1,-,TRBV5-1,TGCGCCAGCAGCTTGGGACATGATGCCGCTGAAGCTTTCTTT,CASSLGHDAAEAFF
few,TRBJ1-6,-,TRBV23-1,TGCGCCAGCAGTCAGCCCGGAGATATCAATTCACCCCTCCACTTT,CASSQPGDINSPLHF
few,TRBJ1-5,-,TRBV7-2,TGTGCCAGCAGCATTGCGGAGAATCAGCCCCAGCATTTT,CASSIAENQPQHF
few,TRBJ2-3,-,TRBV28,TGTGCCAGCCTGGCGGGACTCGTCACAGATACGCAGTATTTT,CASLAGLVTDTQYF
few,TRBJ1-1,-,TRBV5-1,TGCGCCAGCAGCTTGGATCCGGGAGGAGCGAATGAAGCTTTCTTT,CASSLDPGGANEAFF
few,TRBJ2-5,-,TRBV7-2,TGTGCCAGCAGCTTAGTTCTCAGCCAAGAGACCCAGTACTTC,CASSLVLSQETQYF
-,TRBJ2-7,-,TRBV28,TGTGCCAGCAGGGTAGGGCCGGGAATAACCTACGAGCAGTACTTC,CASRVGPGITYEQYF
-,TRBJ2-3,TRBD2,TRBV4-3,TGCGCCAGCAGCCAAGAAGGTCTAGCGGGGGGGCCTAGCACAGATACGCAGTATTTT,CASSQEGLAGGPSTDTQYF
-,TRBJ1-2,TRBD1,TRBV11-2,TGTGCCAGCAGGAGAACAGGGGAAGCTAACTATGGCTACACCTTC,CASRRTGEANYGYTF
few,TRBJ1-1,-,TRBV30,TGTGCCTGGAGTGTACTCGGGAAGGGGGACACTGAAGCTTTCTTT,CAWSVLGKGDTEAFF
few,TRBJ2-5,-,TRBV5-1,TGCGCCAGCAGCTTGGCCAGAGAGACCCAGTACTTC,CASSLARETQYF
few,TRBJ2-7,-,TRBV30,TGTGCCTGGGGAGAGGGTAACGAGCAGTACTTC,CAWGEGNEQYF
few,TRBJ2-5,TRBD2,TRBV11-2,TGTGCCAGCAGCCATAGGGTACTAGCGGGGAAGGAGACCCAGTACTTC,CASSHRVLAGKETQYF
few,TRBJ1-2,-,TRBV29-1,TGCAGCGTTGGTAGAGGAAACTATGGCTACACCTTC,CSVGRGNYGYTF
few,TRBJ1-1,-,TRBV7-2,TGTGCCAGCAGCTTATCTGACACTGAAGCTTTCTTT,CASSLSDTEAFF
-,TRBJ2-2,TRBD2,TRBV30,TGTGCCTGGAGGTCGGGAGGCCGAGGGGAGCTGTTTTTT,CAWRSGGRGELFF
few,TRBJ1-6,-,TRBV13,TGTGCCAGCAGCTTAGGGGTCTCCGGAGGTCTCCCCCTCCACTTT,CASSLGVSGGLPLHF
-,TRBJ1-5,TRBD1,TRBV7-6,TGTGCCAGCAGCTTAGGGGCAGGGGGCTTGCAGCCCCAGCATTTT,CASSLGAGGLQPQHF
few,TRBJ1-1,-,TRBV4-1,TGCGCCAGCAGCCCCACCCGGGACACTGAAGCTTTCTTT,CASSPTRDTEAFF
-,TRBJ1-1,-,TRBV30,TGTGCCTGGGGGGTTTGGACTAAAGCTTTCTTT,CAWGVWTKAFF
-,TRBJ2-1,TRBD2,TRBV27,TGTGCCAGCACCATCCGTGTGGGAGCGGGAGGGCTAAATGAGCAGTTCTTC,CASTIRVGAGGLNEQFF
-,TRBJ2-5,-,TRBV7-8,TGTGCCAGCAGCTACAGGGTTCAGGGACAAGAGACCCAGTACTTC,CASSYRVQGQETQYF
few,TRBJ2-2,TRBD2,TRBV6-5,TGTGCCAGCAGTCCTTTAGCGGGAGGCACCGGGGAGCTGTTTTTT,CASSPLAGGTGELFF
-,TRBJ2-3,TRBD2,TRBV7-8,TGTGCCAGCAGCTTGGGACTAGCGGGAGGAGATACGCAGTATTTT,CASSLGLAGGDTQYF
once,TRBJ2-1,TRBD1,TRBV7-6,TGTGCCAGCAGCTTAAGGCCTCCTGGACAGGGTAGCAATGAGCAGTTCTTC,CASSLRPPGQGSNEQFF
-,TRBJ2-5,-,TRBV4-2,TGTGCCAGCAGCCAAGAGGCTTACCAAGAGACCCAGTACTTC,CASSQEAYQETQYF
few,TRBJ1-2,-,TRBV30,TGTGCCTGGAGTGGGGAGGGGGGCCGAAACTATGGCTACACCTTC,CAWSGEGGRNYGYTF